This TCR beta chain was documented in a study of blood T cell repertoires in COVID-19. This CDR3 is 15 amino acids long. In germline, CDR1 is LNHDA, CDR2 SQIVND (reference sequence). V was pared by 11 bases and J by 4 bases, with 20 bases between. Seattle patient enrollment occurred during active infection, with longitudinal follow-up thereafter. How the authors handled the data: Counts of nucleated cells, estimated from reference gene primer amplification, were obtained. Generated by immunoSEQ multiplex PCR, the TCRdb table keeps only in-frame clones and is missing some. V and J calls and clone size follow that table, whereas D and trimming were derived from the DNA. This sample has roughly 250,000 clones; 80% to 95% occur once, and the top ten carry about 0.8%.

The TCR sequence derives from a man under 40 with COVID-19, enrolled during active disease. The chain carries TRBV19 and TRBJ1-4; the D gene is possibly TRBD1 (6 bases). The sequenced sample was peripheral blood. CDR3 coding DNA: TGTGCCTCTAAAACCCAGGGGTGGCTTAATGAAAAACTGTTTTTT. The encoded protein is CASKTQGWLNEKLFF.